Each of the 16 T cell receptor beta chains below was sequenced from the same sample in a study of OX40 agonist ivuxolimab in advanced cancers. The receptor library was made with the immunoSEQ multiplex PCR assay. TCRdb mirrors the immuneACCESS table, restricted to in-frame sequences. Some clones are absent from its copies; in checked studies, under half trace to an unresolved V gene, and the reason for the others is unknown. The table for this sample lists under 85,000 clones; roughly 78% of them were counted only once. 5% to 6% of the sample is taken by the ten largest. Sequences were derived from CD4+ or CD8+ T cells sorted from blood, sampled in a trial of the OX40 agonist ivuxolimab. The receptors derive from an adult with an advanced solid tumor such as melanoma, head and neck, liver or kidney cancer.

The V and J genes are TRBV18 and TRBJ1-1; no clear D. V was pared by 5 bases and J by 0 bases, with 7 bases between. Germline CDR1 and CDR2: KGHSH and LQKENI. The CDR3 has 13 residues. The CDR3 loop is CASSTEMNTEAFF. CDR3 in DNA: TGTGCCAGCTCAACTGAAATGAACACTGAAGCTTTCTTT.

This chain uses TRBV18 with TRBJ2-3, with D tentatively TRBD1 (5 bases). V was trimmed by 6 bases and J by 3 bases, leaving 10 bases between them. The V gene's germline CDR1 is KGHSH and CDR2 LQKENI. This CDR3 has 13 amino acids. The CDR3 sequence: CASSPGQTDTQYF. The CDR3 region has the DNA TGTGCCAGCTCTCCAGGGCAAACAGATACGCAGTATTTT.

This chain joins TRBV5-1 and TRBJ2-1; D uncertain. There are 15 residues in the CDR3. CDR1 is SGHRS and CDR2 is YFSETQ in the germline V gene. The V gene lost 1 base and the J gene lost 5 bases, with 13 bases spanning the gap. CDR3 nucleotide sequence: TGCGCCAGCAGCTTGATTAGGACCACCGACAATGAGCAGTTCTTC. It is translated as CASSLIRTTDNEQFF.

This rearrangement joins TRBV18 to TRBJ1-3; D is undetermined. Trimming took 3 bases from V and 4 from J, leaving 13 bases between them. Germline loops: CDR1 KGHSH, CDR2 LQKENI. The CDR3 spans 15 residues. CDR3 bases: TGTGCCAGCTCACCCCAATCTTCAGCCGGAAACACCATATATTTT. This translates into CASSPQSSAGNTIYF. Together with reference TRBV18 and TRBJ1-3, the CDR3 gives the full variable domain: NAGVMQNPRHLVRRRGQEARLRCSPMKGHSHVYWYRQLPEEGLKFMVYLQKENIIDESGMPKERFSAEFPKEGPSILRIQQVVRGDSAAYFCASSPQSSAGNTIYFGEGSWLTVV.

This chain's CDR3 is CASSVGAGANVLTF. Here the CDR3 DNA reads TGTGCCAGCAGCGTAGGAGCCGGGGCCAACGTCCTGACTTTC. This chain connects TRBV9 to TRBJ2-6; unclear D gene. Germline V gene sequence: CDR1 SGDLS, CDR2 YYNGEE. The CDR3 is 14 residues long. V lost 0 bases, J lost 4 bases, and 5 bases lay in between.

The genes are TRBV19 and TRBJ2-3; the D gene is possibly TRBD2 (6 bases). With 10 bases removed from V and 1 base from J, the gap between germline ends came to 12 bases. The CDR3 has 13 residues. Germline V gene lookup returns CDR1 LNHDA and CDR2 SQIVND (reference sequence). Here the CDR3 reads CATAGTGTDTQYF. The CDR3 DNA reads as TGTGCCACTGCGGGGACTGGCACAGATACGCAGTATTTT.

The genes are TRBV5-1 and TRBJ1-1, with D possibly matching TRBD1 (6 bases). The V end lost 4 bases, the J end lost 1 base, and 11 bases lay between the germline ends. The germline gives CDR1 SGHRS, CDR2 YFSETQ. This CDR3 region has 14 residues. CDR3 residues: CASSHLGGNTEAFF. In nucleotides, the CDR3 is TGCGCCAGCAGCCATCTAGGGGGGAACACTGAAGCTTTCTTT.

This chain links TRBV7-2 with TRBJ2-1, with 10 bases identical to TRBD2. Germline CDR1 and CDR2: SGHTA and FQGNSA. With V trimmed by 1 base and J by 4 bases, 4 bases remained unmatched. The CDR3 sequence is 16 residues long. The CDR3 reads CASSLEAGGLYNEQFF. CDR3 DNA sequence: TGTGCCAGCAGCTTAGAAGCGGGGGGGCTTTACAATGAGCAGTTCTTC.

The V gene is TRBV27, the J gene TRBJ2-7; TRBD1 agrees at 7 bases. Per the germline V gene, CDR1 is MNHEY and CDR2 is SMNVEV (reference sequence). V shed 4 bases, J shed 2 bases, and the junction held 8 bases outside the gene matches. The CDR3 is 15 amino acids. The CDR3 nucleotides are TGTGCCAGCAGTTCTCCAGGGGGACCCGCCTACGAGCAGTACTTC. Translating gives CASSSPGGPAYEQYF.

The chain couples TRBV19 to TRBJ1-6, with D perhaps TRBD1 (6 bases). This CDR3 has 17 residues. The V and J ends lost 5 bases and 0 bases respectively, with 14 bases between them. Looked up from germline, CDR1 is LNHDA and CDR2 is SQIVND (reference sequence). The CDR3 DNA follows: TGTGCCAGTAGTCTTGGAAGGGGGAGCTCCTATAATTCACCCCTCCACTTT. Protein sequence: CASSLGRGSSYNSPLHF.

This chain uses TRBV5-1 with TRBJ2-3; D not certain. Germline-derived CDR1 and CDR2 are SGHRS and YFSETQ. CDR3 size: 13 residues. The V end lost 1 base, the J end lost 2 bases, and 5 bases lay between the germline ends. CDR3 coding DNA: TGCGCCAGCAGCTTGATAAACACAGATACGCAGTATTTT. Encoded protein: CASSLINTDTQYF.

The rearrangement uses TRBV25-1 and TRBJ2-3; the D gene is possibly TRBD2 (7 bases). The CDR3 length is 15 residues. CDR1 and CDR2 from the germline V gene are MGHDK and SYGVNS. V was shortened by 1 base and J by 5 bases, with 13 bases between the two germline ends. Written as DNA, the CDR3 is TGTGCCAGCAGTGAATCATGGGGGGGCCGAGATACGCAGTATTTT. It encodes CASSESWGGRDTQYF.

The CDR3 protein is CASSGLGLAGVRETQYF. CDR3 in DNA: TGCGCCAGCAGTGGCTTGGGACTAGCGGGGGTCCGAGAGACCCAGTACTTC. The chain uses TRBV10-1 and TRBJ2-5; 14 nucleotides agree with TRBD2. With V trimmed by 4 bases and J by 4 bases, 8 bases remained unmatched. Germline CDR1 and CDR2: WNHNN and SYGVQD (reference sequence). The CDR3 has 17 residues.

This rearrangement joins TRBV18 to TRBJ1-3; D not certain. V was cut by 0 bases and J by 3 bases, with 0 bases left in between. The germline V gene has CDR1 KGHSH and CDR2 LQKENI. This CDR3 has 12 amino acids. CDR3 in DNA: TGTGCCAGCTCACCACCTGGAAACACCATATATTTT. This gives the protein CASSPPGNTIYF. Full variable domain (outside the CDR3, taken from reference TRBV18 and TRBJ1-3): NAGVMQNPRHLVRRRGQEARLRCSPMKGHSHVYWYRQLPEEGLKFMVYLQKENIIDESGMPKERFSAEFPKEGPSILRIQQVVRGDSAAYFCASSPPGNTIYFGEGSWLTVV.

V and J are TRBV4-2 and TRBJ2-7; 8 bases agree with TRBD1. The CDR3 contains 14 residues. Germline trimming cut 3 bases from V and 0 bases from J; bases unmatched to any gene: 1. Germline values: CDR1 LGHNA, CDR2 YNFKEQ. The CDR3 loop reads CASSQDRDSYEQYF. DNA for the CDR3: TGTGCCAGCAGCCAGGACAGGGACTCCTACGAGCAGTACTTC.

J is TRBJ1-5 and V is TRBV2; D uncertain. CDR1 and CDR2 from the germline V gene are SNHLY and FYNNEI. The V end was cut by 6 bases, the J end by 0 bases, with 9 bases between. This CDR3 has 14 amino acids. Here the CDR3 DNA reads TGTGCCAGCAGCCGCGACGGTAGCAATCAGCCCCAGCATTTT. It encodes CASSRDGSNQPQHF.